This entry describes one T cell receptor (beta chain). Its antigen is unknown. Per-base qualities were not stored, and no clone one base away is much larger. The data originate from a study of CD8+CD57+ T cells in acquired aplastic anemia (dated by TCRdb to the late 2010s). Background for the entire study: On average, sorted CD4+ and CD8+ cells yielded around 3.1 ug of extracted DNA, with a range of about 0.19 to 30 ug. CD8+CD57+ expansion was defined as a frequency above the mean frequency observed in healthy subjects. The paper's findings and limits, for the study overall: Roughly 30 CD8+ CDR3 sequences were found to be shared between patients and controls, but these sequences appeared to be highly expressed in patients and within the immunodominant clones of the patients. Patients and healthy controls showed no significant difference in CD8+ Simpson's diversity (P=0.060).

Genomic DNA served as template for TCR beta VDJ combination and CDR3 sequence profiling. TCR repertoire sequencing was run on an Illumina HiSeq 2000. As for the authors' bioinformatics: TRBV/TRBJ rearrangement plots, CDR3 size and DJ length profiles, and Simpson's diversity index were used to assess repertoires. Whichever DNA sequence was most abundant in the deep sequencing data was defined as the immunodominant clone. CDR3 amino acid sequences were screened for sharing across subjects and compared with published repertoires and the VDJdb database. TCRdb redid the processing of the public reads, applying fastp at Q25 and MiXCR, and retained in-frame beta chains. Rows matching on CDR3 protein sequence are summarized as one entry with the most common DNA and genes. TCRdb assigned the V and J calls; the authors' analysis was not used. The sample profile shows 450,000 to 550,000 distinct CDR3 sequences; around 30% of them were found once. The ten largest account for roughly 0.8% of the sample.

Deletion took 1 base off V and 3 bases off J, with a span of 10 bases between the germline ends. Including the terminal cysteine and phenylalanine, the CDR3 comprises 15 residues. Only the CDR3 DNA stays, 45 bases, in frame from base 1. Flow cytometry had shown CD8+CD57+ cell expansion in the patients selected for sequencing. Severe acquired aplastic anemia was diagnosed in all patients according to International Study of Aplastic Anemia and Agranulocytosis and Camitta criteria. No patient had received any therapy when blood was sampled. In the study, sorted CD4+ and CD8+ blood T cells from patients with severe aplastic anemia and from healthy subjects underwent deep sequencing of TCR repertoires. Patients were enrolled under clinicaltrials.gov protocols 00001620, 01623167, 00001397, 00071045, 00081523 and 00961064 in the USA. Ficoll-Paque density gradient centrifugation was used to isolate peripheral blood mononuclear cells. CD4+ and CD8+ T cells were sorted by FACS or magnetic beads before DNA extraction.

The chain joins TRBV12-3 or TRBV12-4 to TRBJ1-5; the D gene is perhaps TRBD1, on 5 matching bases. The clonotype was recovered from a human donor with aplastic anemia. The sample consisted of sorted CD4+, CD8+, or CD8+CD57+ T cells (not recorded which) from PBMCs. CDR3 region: CASSLGGRSNQPQHF. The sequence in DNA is TGTGCCAGCAGTTTAGGGGGACGGTCCAATCAGCCCCAGCATTTT.